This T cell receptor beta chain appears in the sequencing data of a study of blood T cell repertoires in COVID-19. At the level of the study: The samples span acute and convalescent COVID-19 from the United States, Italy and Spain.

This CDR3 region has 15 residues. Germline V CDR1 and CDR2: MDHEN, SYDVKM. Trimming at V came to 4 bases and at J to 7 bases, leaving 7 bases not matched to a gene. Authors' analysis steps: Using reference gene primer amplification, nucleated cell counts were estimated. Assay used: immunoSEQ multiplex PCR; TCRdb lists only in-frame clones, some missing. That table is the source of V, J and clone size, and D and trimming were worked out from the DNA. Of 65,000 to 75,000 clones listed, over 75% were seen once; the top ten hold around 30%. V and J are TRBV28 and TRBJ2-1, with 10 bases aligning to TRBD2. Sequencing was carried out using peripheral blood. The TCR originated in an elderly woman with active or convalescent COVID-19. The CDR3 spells CASSWVSSGGNEQFF. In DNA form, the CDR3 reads TGTGCCAGCAGTTGGGTGTCTAGCGGGGGAAATGAGCAGTTCTTC.